This entry features one TCR beta chain sequence. Its specificity is not known. The data derive from a study of post-analysis software for immune sequencing data. Study-wide results and limits: Patients carried roughly 5 TRBV segments more frequently than controls did, and TRBV5-6, TRBV5-1 and TRBV20-1 were among them. Multiple sclerosis patients showed significantly lower normalized Chao1 diversity than controls did. Strong co-clustering by F measure was seen for same-batch samples.

This CDR3 contains 11 residues. cDNA libraries for TCR beta contained unique molecular identifiers. TCRdb called the PCR reads again in MiXCR, with one record for every CDR3 protein. This table has hundreds of thousands of distinct CDR3 sequences, 35% to 45% appearing once. This chain joins TRBV12-3 or TRBV12-4 and TRBJ2-2; D uncertain. The DNA end favors TRBJ1-1, so the J call may be wrong. This clonotype was sampled from a girl aged 2-10 years with multiple sclerosis. Sequencing input: blood. The CDR3, as DNA: TGTGCCAGCAGCAGACAAGCTGGAGCTTTCTTT. This gives the protein CASSRQAGAFF.